One and the same sample provided the 21 T cell receptor beta chains below, sequenced in a study of shared clonotypes between healthy human individuals (dated by TCRdb to the early 2020s). CD8 naive samples consisted of CD45RO-negative cells that were positively selected for CCR7, yielding a CD45RA+CCR7+ population without TemRA cells. The library was obtained by the immunoSEQ multiplex PCR assay. TCRdb re-hosts the immuneACCESS table, in-frame sequences only. Its copies lack some clones; in the studies checked, an unresolved V gene accounts for under half of them, and the cause for the rest is not known. For this sample the table gives roughly 2,000,000 clones, of which approximately 94% were detected only once. More than 0.9% of the sample goes to the ten largest clones. Sample: naive CD8+ T cells sorted from blood. Taken with the paper, the label for cell subset or site translates to: CD45RA+CCR7+. All receptors come from a young man in good health.

The count of this clone is one. The sample carries other DNA sequences with the same CDR3. The chain couples TRBV12-5 to TRBJ1-1; D call uncertain. Germline CDR1 and CDR2: LGHNT and FRNRAP. There are 12 residues in the CDR3. Trimming stripped 6 bases from V and 4 bases from J, with 9 bases between. CDR3 nucleotides: TGTGCTAGTGGCTTATCGGGCACTGAAGCTTTCTTT. As protein: CASGLSGTEAFF.

This clone was counted between two and nine times. The CDR3 protein is CASSLGRFYEQYF. Here the CDR3 DNA reads TGTGCCAGCAGCTTGGGACGCTTCTACGAGCAGTACTTC. This chain joins TRBV11-2 and TRBJ2-7; the D gene could be TRBD1 or TRBD2 (5 bases each). Germline V CDR1 and CDR2: SGHAT, FQNNGV. The CDR3 extends over 13 amino acids. Trimming cost V 3 bases and J 3 bases, with 9 bases left between them.

The V and J genes are TRBV28 and TRBJ2-3; tentative D call: TRBD2 (5 bases). Germline V gene data show CDR1 as MDHEN and CDR2 as SYDVKM. Trimming shortened V by 8 bases and J by 6 bases, and 18 bases separated the two germline ends. The CDR3 contains 14 residues. CDR3 sequence: CASSWETALDTQYF. The CDR3 coding sequence is TGTGCCAGCTCTTGGGAGACCGCGCTTGATACGCAGTATTTT.

V and J are TRBV13 and TRBJ1-2; TRBD1 agrees at 10 bases. Germline V gene lookup returns CDR1 PRHDT and CDR2 FYEKMQ (reference sequence). The ends lost 4 bases at V and 1 base at J; junction bases unmatched: 6. CDR3 size: 16 residues. The CDR3, as DNA: TGTGCCAGCAGCTGGGGGACAGGGGATGGTAACTATGGCTACACCTTC. Amino acid sequence: CASSWGTGDGNYGYTF.

The chain combines TRBV5-6 with TRBJ2-1; D may be TRBD2 (5 bases). The CDR3 loop spans 16 amino acids. The V end was cut by 0 bases, the J end by 7 bases, with 17 bases between. From germline, CDR1 is SGHDT and CDR2 YYEEEE. CDR3 bases: TGTGCCAGCAGCTTGGCCAACGGGGTTCTGGGGAATGAGCAGTTCTTC. It yields the protein CASSLANGVLGNEQFF. Full variable domain (outside the CDR3, taken from reference TRBV5-6 and TRBJ2-1): DAGVTQSPTHLIKTRGQQVTLRCSPKSGHDTVSWYQQALGQGPQFIFQYYEEEERQRGNFPDRFSGHQFPNYSSELNVNALLLGDSALYLCASSLANGVLGNEQFFGPGTRLTVL.

V is TRBV7-9 and J is TRBJ2-7, with D possibly being TRBD1 (6 bases). Germline values: CDR1 SEHNR, CDR2 FQNEAQ (reference sequence). The CDR3 covers 16 residues. Trimming took 5 bases from V and 4 from J, leaving 21 bases between them. Written as DNA, the CDR3 is TGTGCCAGCAGCCAAAACCATCAGGGGCGAAATTACGAGCAGTACTTC. Translation gives CASSQNHQGRNYEQYF.

This clone was observed once. The chain employs TRBV6-5 and TRBJ2-3, with 11 nucleotides matching TRBD2. With V trimmed by 6 bases and J by 4 bases, 6 bases remained unmatched. The CDR3 runs to 15 residues. Germline CDR1 MNHEY, CDR2 SVGAGI. DNA for the CDR3: TGTGCCAGCAGACTACAGGGACTAGCGGCAGATACGCAGTATTTT. Translation gives CASRLQGLAADTQYF.

The chain recombines TRBV2 with TRBJ2-3; possible D gene TRBD2, 5 bases. The germline V and J ends were trimmed by 7 bases and 0 bases, with 14 bases remaining between them. Looked up from germline, CDR1 is SNHLY and CDR2 is FYNNEI. The CDR3 is 15 amino acids. In nucleotides, the CDR3 is TGTGCCAGCACGCGGGCCCCCCTTAGCACAGATACGCAGTATTTT. Translation gives CASTRAPLSTDTQYF.

This clone was detected a few times. The chain links TRBV6-6 to TRBJ2-7, with 9 bases lining up with TRBD2. Germline lookup yields CDR1 MNHNY and CDR2 SVGAGI (reference sequence). The J segment lost 5 bases and the V segment lost 5 bases, leaving 7 bases of the junction unmatched. The CDR3 spans 14 residues. The CDR3 reads CASSKGLAADEQYF. The CDR3, as DNA: TGTGCCAGCAGTAAGGGACTAGCTGCGGACGAGCAGTACTTC.

V is TRBV9 and J is TRBJ2-5; 12 bases match TRBD2. The CDR3 sequence is 16 residues long. V was clipped by 6 bases and J by 4 bases; unmatched bases: 10. Germline V gene data show CDR1 as SGDLS and CDR2 as YYNGEE. Here the CDR3 DNA reads TGTGCCAGCAACTTCGGGCTAGCGGGAGGGAGAGAGACCCAGTACTTC. Its translation is CASNFGLAGGRETQYF.

Written as DNA, the CDR3 is TGTGCCAGCAGCCTGGGGGGGGATGAGACCCAGTACTTC. As protein: CASSLGGDETQYF. The J gene is TRBJ2-5, the V gene TRBV2; 7 bases map to TRBD2. Trimming took 6 bases from V and 5 from J; bases not matched to a gene: 6. The germline gives CDR1 SNHLY, CDR2 FYNNEI. CDR3 length: 13 amino acids.

In its sample, this clone was seen once. This chain uses TRBV30 with TRBJ2-7; D may be TRBD1 (6 bases). V was shortened by 0 bases and J by 0 bases, with 15 bases between the two germline ends. This CDR3 spans 16 amino acids. CDR1 is GTSNPN and CDR2 is SVGIG in the germline V gene (reference sequence). The DNA of the CDR3 is TGTGCCTGGAGTGTTATGGGAACAGGGCACTCCTACGAGCAGTACTTC. It encodes CAWSVMGTGHSYEQYF.

The chain links TRBV9 to TRBJ2-3; TRBD2 aligns across 9 bases. The ends lost 2 bases at V and 6 bases at J; junction bases unmatched: 7. Germline V gene sequence: CDR1 SGDLS, CDR2 YYNGEE. The CDR3 length is 15 residues. CDR3 loop: CASSVDSGGGDTQYF. The CDR3 DNA follows: TGTGCCAGCAGCGTTGATAGCGGGGGAGGGGATACGCAGTATTTT.

This rearrangement joins TRBV11-1 to TRBJ2-7; D call uncertain. CDR1 is SGHAT and CDR2 is FQDESV in the germline V gene (reference sequence). The CDR3 extends over 15 amino acids. Trimming shortened V by 2 bases and J by 3 bases, and 14 bases separated the two germline ends. The CDR3 spells CASSLSSTAHYEQYF. The CDR3 region has the DNA TGTGCCAGCAGCTTATCCTCGACCGCCCACTACGAGCAGTACTTC.

This clone was seen just once. The genes are TRBV7-9 and TRBJ2-1, with 10 bases lining up with TRBD2. Germline values: CDR1 SEHNR, CDR2 FQNEAQ (reference sequence). The CDR3 has 16 amino acids. The junction had 4 bases not matched to a gene; V was cut back by 3 bases and J by 2 bases. CDR3 sequence (DNA): TGTGCCAGCAGCTTTAGCGGGAGGAAGCCCTACAATGAGCAGTTCTTC. It yields the protein CASSFSGRKPYNEQFF.

The chain is built from TRBV25-1 and TRBJ2-3; no firm D call. Germline CDR1 and CDR2: MGHDK and SYGVNS. The length of the CDR3 is 11 residues. V lost 4 bases and J lost 5, with 4 bases in between. The CDR3 region is CASSVGDTQYF. The CDR3 DNA reads as TGTGCCAGCAGTGTGGGAGATACGCAGTATTTT.

J is TRBJ2-7 and V is TRBV6-6, with 9 bases lining up with TRBD1. The junction had 4 bases not matched to a gene; V was cut back by 6 bases and J by 4 bases. The CDR3 extends over 13 amino acids. Germline V gene sequence: CDR1 MNHNY, CDR2 SVGAGI (reference sequence). The CDR3 loop is CASRRDRDYEQYF. The CDR3 DNA reads as TGTGCCAGCAGACGGGACAGGGATTACGAGCAGTACTTC.

The rearrangement joins TRBV4-3 to TRBJ2-5; D not resolved. V gave up 0 bases and J gave up 4 bases, with 12 bases separating them. The length of the CDR3 is 15 residues. Per germline, CDR1 LGHNA and CDR2 YSLEER. The CDR3 loop reads CASSQDVWVPETQYF. The DNA for the CDR3 is TGCGCCAGCAGCCAAGATGTGTGGGTCCCAGAGACCCAGTACTTC.

A word on this clone: Other nucleotide sequences in the sample specify the same CDR3. The V and J genes are TRBV5-4 and TRBJ2-7; 9 positions agree with TRBD1. This CDR3 comprises 14 residues. Unmatched junction bases numbered 4, after V lost 2 bases and J lost 4 bases. Germline CDR1 reads SGHNT; CDR2 reads YYREEE (reference sequence). For the CDR3, the DNA is TGTGCCAGCAGCTTTTGGGACAGGGCGTACGAGCAGTACTTC. Its protein is CASSFWDRAYEQYF. The variable domain in full, with the rest retrieved from reference TRBV5-4 and TRBJ2-7, is ETGVTQSPTHLIKTRGQQVTLRCSSQSGHNTVSWYQQALGQGPQFIFQYYREEENGRGNFPPRFSGLQFPNYSSELNVNALELDDSALYLCASSFWDRAYEQYFGPGTRLTVT.

This clone was detected only once. V is TRBV6-5 and J is TRBJ2-1, with a tentative D call TRBD2 (5 bases). The germline gives CDR1 MNHEY, CDR2 SVGAGI. Deletions cut 4 bases from V and 9 bases from J, with 13 bases between. The CDR3 length is 13 residues. CDR3 sequence (DNA): TGTGCCAGCAGTTCCGGGGAATCCGGTGAGCAGTTCTTC. It encodes CASSSGESGEQFF.

In regard to this clone: The junction departs from germline at one end; a sequencing error may be responsible. The chain recombines TRBV9 with TRBJ2-2, with D unresolved. There are 12 residues in the CDR3. Germline CDR1 reads SGDLS; CDR2 reads YYNGEE. Written as DNA, the CDR3 is TGTGCCAGCGGCGTGGAGACCGGGGAGCTGTTTTTT. This gives the protein CASGVETGELFF. The full variable domain, completed using reference TRBV9 and TRBJ2-2, is DSGVTQTPKHLITATGQRVTLRCSPRSGDLSVYWYQQSLDQGLQFLIQYYNGEERAKGNILERFSAQQFPDLHSELNLSSLELGDSALYFCASGVETGELFFGEGSRLTVL.